This section outlines one T cell receptor (beta chain) sequence together with its context. TCRdb processed the 5' RACE reads anew with MiXCR; each CDR3 protein has one entry. The sample consists of tens of thousands of distinct CDR3 sequences, under 15% of them appearing once. This entry belongs to a study of early T cells in non-severe SARS-CoV-2 infection. Germline-derived CDR1 and CDR2 are LNHDA and SQIVND (reference sequence). CDR3 length equals 14 residues. V lost 5 bases and J lost 0, with 9 bases in between. The sequence derives from an adult who was a healthcare worker with PCR-confirmed SARS-CoV-2 infection or an uninfected control (not recorded which). Sequencing was performed on whole blood. The chain employs TRBV19 and TRBJ2-3, with a tentative D call TRBD2 (6 bases). CDR3 loop: CASSQSGSTDTQYF. The CDR3 nucleotides read TGTGCCAGTAGTCAGAGCGGGAGCACAGATACGCAGTATTTT.